This entry describes one TCR beta chain. Its antigen is currently unknown. This record belongs to a study of monozygotic twins with cystic fibrosis. In the study overall: Library input was around 2.8 micrograms of fragmented DNA, with roughly 14 PCR cycles. Points from the study as a whole: Unrelated CF individuals shared fewer identical clonotypes than monozygotic CF twins.

Measured with immunoSEQ multiplex PCR; TCRdb has only the in-frame clones, and not every one. The sample consists of 32,000 or so clones, roughly 90% of them appearing once. This CDR3 has 14 amino acids. Germline values: CDR1 SGHRS, CDR2 YFSETQ. V gave up 4 bases and J gave up 7 bases, with 14 bases separating them. The sequence was collected from a girl aged 2-9 years with cystic fibrosis. V is TRBV5-1 and J is TRBJ2-2; TRBD2 is a possible D gene (6 bases). Material: blood. Written as DNA, the CDR3 is TGCGCCAGCAGCCGGAGGGAGACGGGCGGGGAGCTGTTTTTT. It yields the protein CASSRRETGGELFF. Combining the CDR3 with reference TRBV5-1 and TRBJ2-2 gives the whole variable domain KAGVTQTPRYLIKTRGQQVTLSCSPISGHRSVSWYQQTPGQGLQFLFEYFSETQRNKGNFPGRFSGRQFSNSRSEMNVSTLELGDSALYLCASSRRETGGELFFGEGSRLTVL.